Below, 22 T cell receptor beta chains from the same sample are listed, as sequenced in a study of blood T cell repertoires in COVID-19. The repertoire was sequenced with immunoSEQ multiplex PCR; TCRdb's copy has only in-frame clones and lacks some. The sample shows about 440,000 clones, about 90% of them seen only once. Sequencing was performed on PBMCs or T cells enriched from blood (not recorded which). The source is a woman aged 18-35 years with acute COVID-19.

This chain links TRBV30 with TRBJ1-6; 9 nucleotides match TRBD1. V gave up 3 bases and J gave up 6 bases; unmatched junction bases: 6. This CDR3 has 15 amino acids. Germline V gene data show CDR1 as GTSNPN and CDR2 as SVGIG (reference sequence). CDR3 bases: TGTGCCTGGAGCTTCCCGGGACAGGGTAATTCACCCCTCCACTTT. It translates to CAWSFPGQGNSPLHF.

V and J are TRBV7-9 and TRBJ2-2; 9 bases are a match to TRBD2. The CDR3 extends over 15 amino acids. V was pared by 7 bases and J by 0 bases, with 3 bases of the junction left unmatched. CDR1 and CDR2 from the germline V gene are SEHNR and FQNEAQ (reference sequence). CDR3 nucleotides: TGTGCCAGCATGCGGGAGGGCGCGAACACCGGGGAGCTGTTTTTT. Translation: CASMREGANTGELFF.

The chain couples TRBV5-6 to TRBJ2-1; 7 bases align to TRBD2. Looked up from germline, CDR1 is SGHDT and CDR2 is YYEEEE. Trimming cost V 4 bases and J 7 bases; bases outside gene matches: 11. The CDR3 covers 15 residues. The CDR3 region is CASSLGRVVRNEQFF. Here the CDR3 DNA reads TGTGCCAGCAGCCTAGGGAGGGTTGTTAGAAATGAGCAGTTCTTC. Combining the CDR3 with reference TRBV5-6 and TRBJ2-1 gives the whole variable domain DAGVTQSPTHLIKTRGQQVTLRCSPKSGHDTVSWYQQALGQGPQFIFQYYEEEERQRGNFPDRFSGHQFPNYSSELNVNALLLGDSALYLCASSLGRVVRNEQFFGPGTRLTVL.

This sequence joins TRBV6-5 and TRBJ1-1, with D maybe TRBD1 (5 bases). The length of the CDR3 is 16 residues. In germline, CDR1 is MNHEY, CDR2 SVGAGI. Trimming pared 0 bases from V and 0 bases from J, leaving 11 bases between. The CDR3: CASSYSYRFVNTEAFF. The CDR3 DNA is TGTGCCAGCAGTTACTCATACAGGTTTGTGAACACTGAAGCTTTCTTT.

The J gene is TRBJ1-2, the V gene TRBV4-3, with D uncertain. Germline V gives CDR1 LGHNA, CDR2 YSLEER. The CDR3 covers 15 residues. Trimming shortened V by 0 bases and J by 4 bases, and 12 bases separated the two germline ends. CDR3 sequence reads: CASSQDFQAAYGYTF. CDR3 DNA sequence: TGCGCCAGCAGCCAAGATTTTCAGGCAGCCTATGGCTACACCTTC.

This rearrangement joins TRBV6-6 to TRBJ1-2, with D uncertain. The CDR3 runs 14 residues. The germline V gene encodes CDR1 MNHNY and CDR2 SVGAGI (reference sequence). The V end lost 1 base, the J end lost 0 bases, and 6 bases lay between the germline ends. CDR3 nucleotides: TGTGCCAGCAGTTACTTGGAGGCTAACTATGGCTACACCTTC. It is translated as CASSYLEANYGYTF.

The CDR3: CASSRMDRPTNEKLFF. CDR3 nucleotides: TGTGCCAGCAGCCGGATGGACAGGCCAACTAATGAAAAACTGTTTTTT. The J gene is TRBJ1-4, the V gene TRBV7-8, with 7 bases that match TRBD1. The CDR3 has 16 residues. Germline V gene lookup returns CDR1 SGHVS and CDR2 FQNEAQ. J lost 0 bases, V lost 5 bases, and 6 bases had no gene match.

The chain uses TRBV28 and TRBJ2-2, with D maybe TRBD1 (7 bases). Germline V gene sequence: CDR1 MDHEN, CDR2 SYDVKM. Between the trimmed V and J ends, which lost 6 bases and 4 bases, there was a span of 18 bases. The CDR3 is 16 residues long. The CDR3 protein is CASRRDSALSTGELFF. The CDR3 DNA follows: TGTGCCAGCAGGCGGGACAGTGCATTATCCACCGGGGAGCTGTTTTTT.

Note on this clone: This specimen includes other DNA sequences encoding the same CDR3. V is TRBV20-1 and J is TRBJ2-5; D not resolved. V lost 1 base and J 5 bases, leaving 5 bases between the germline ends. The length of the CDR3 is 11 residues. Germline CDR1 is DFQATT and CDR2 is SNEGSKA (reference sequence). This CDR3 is CSARAGETQYF. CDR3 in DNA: TGCAGTGCTAGAGCTGGCGAGACCCAGTACTTC.

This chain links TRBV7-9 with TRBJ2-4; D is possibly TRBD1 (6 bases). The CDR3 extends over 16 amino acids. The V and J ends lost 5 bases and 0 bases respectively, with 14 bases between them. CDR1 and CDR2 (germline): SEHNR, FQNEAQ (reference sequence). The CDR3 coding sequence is TGTGCCAGCAGCCTCTACAGGGAACTAGCCAAAAACATTCAGTACTTC. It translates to CASSLYRELAKNIQYF.

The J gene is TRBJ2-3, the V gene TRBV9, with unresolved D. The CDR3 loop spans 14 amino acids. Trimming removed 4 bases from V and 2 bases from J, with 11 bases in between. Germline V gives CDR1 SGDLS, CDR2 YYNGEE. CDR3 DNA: TGTGCCAGCAGCCCCTCGGGTTTCACAGATACGCAGTATTTT. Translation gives CASSPSGFTDTQYF. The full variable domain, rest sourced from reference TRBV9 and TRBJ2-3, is DSGVTQTPKHLITATGQRVTLRCSPRSGDLSVYWYQQSLDQGLQFLIQYYNGEERAKGNILERFSAQQFPDLHSELNLSSLELGDSALYFCASSPSGFTDTQYFGPGTRLTVL.

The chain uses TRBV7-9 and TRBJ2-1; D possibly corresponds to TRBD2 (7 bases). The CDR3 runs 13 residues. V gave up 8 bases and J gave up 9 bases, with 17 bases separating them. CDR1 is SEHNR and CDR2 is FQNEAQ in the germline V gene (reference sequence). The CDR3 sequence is CASAGGGAGEQFF. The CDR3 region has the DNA TGTGCCAGCGCTGGAGGGGGGGCCGGTGAGCAGTTCTTC.

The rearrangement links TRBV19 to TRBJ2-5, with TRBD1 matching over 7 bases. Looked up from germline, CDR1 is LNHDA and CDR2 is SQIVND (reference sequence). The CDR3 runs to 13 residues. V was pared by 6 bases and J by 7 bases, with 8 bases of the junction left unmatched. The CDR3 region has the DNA TGTGCCAGTAGGGTAACAGGGGACGCGACCCAGTACTTC. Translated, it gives CASRVTGDATQYF.

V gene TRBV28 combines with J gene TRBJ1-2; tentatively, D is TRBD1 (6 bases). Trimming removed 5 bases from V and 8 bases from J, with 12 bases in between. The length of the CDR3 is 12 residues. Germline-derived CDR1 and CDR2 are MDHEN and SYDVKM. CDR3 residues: CASSSRGDGYTF. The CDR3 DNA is TGTGCCAGCAGTAGCAGGGGTGACGGCTACACCTTC.

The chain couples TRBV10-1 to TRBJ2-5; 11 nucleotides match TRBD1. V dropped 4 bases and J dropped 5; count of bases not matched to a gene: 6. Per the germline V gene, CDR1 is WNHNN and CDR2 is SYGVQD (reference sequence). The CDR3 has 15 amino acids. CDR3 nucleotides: TGCGCCAGCAGTGGCGGACAGGGGGCTTGGGAGACCCAGTACTTC. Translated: CASSGGQGAWETQYF.

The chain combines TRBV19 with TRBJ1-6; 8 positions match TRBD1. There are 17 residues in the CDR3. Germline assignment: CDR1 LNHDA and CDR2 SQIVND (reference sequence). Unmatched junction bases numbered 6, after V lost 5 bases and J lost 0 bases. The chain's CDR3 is CASSPGTGTSYNSPLHF. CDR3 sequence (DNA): TGTGCCAGTAGTCCAGGGACAGGCACCTCCTATAATTCACCCCTCCACTTT. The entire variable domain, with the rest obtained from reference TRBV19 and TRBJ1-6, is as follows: DGGITQSPKYLFRKEGQNVTLSCEQNLNHDAMYWYRQDPGQGLRLIYYSQIVNDFQKGDIAEGYSVSREKKESFPLTVTSAQKNPTAFYLCASSPGTGTSYNSPLHFGNGTRLTVT.

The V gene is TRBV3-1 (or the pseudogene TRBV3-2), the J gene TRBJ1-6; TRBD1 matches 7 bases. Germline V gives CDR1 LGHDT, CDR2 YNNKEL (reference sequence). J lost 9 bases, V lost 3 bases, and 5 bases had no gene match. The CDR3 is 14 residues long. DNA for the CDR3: TGTGCCAGCAGCCAGAGTGACAGGGCTTCACCCCTCCACTTT. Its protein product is CASSQSDRASPLHF.

The CDR3 here is CASSPTGKFRETQYF. CDR3 DNA: TGTGCCAGCAGCCCGACAGGGAAGTTCCGAGAGACCCAGTACTTC. J is TRBJ2-5 and V is TRBV11-2; TRBD1 aligns across 7 bases. Germline CDR1 reads SGHAT; CDR2 reads FQNNGV. With V trimmed by 5 bases and J by 4 bases, 10 bases remained unmatched. The CDR3 loop spans 15 amino acids.

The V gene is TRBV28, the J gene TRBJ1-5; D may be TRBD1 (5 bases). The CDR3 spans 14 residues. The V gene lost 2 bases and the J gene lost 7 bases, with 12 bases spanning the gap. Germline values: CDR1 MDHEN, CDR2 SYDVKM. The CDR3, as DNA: TGTGCCAGCAGTTTAAGGGGTTCAATACAGCCCCAGCATTTT. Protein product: CASSLRGSIQPQHF.

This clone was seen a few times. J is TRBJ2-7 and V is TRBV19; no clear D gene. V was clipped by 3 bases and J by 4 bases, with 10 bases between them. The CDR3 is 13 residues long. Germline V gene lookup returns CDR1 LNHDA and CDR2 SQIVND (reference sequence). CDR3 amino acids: CASSIGLVYEQYF. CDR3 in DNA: TGTGCCAGTAGTATTGGCCTGGTATACGAGCAGTACTTC. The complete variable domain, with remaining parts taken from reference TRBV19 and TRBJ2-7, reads DGGITQSPKYLFRKEGQNVTLSCEQNLNHDAMYWYRQDPGQGLRLIYYSQIVNDFQKGDIAEGYSVSREKKESFPLTVTSAQKNPTAFYLCASSIGLVYEQYFGPGTRLTVT.

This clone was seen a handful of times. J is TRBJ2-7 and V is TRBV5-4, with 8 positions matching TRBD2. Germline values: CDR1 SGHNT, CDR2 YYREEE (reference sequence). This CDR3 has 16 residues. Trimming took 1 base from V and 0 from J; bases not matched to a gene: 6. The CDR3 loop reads CASSLPGLAASYEQYF. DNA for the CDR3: TGTGCCAGCAGCTTGCCTGGACTAGCAGCCTCCTACGAGCAGTACTTC. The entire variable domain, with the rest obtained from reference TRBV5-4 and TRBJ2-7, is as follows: ETGVTQSPTHLIKTRGQQVTLRCSSQSGHNTVSWYQQALGQGPQFIFQYYREEENGRGNFPPRFSGLQFPNYSSELNVNALELDDSALYLCASSLPGLAASYEQYFGPGTRLTVT.

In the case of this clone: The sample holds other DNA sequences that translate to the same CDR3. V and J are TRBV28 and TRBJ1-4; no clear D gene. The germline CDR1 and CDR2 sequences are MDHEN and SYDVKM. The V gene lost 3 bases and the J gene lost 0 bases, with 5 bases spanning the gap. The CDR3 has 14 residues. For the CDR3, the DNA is TGTGCCAGCAGTTTGGGCGCAACTAATGAAAAACTGTTTTTT. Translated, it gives CASSLGATNEKLFF.